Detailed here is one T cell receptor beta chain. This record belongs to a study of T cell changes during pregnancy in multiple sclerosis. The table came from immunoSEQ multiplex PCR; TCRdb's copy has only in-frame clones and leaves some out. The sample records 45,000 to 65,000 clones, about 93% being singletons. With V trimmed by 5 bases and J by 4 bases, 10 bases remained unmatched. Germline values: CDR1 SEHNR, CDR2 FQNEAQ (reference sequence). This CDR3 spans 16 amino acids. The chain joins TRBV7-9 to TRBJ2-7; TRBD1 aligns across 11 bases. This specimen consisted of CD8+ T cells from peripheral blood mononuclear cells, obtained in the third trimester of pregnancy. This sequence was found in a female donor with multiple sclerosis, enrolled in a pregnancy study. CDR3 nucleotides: TGTGCCAGCAGCCCTGGCGTGGGACAGGGGGTTTACGAGCAGTACTTC. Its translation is CASSPGVGQGVYEQYF.